This TCR beta chain was documented in a study of stem cell transplantation in POMP-related autoinflammatory disease (dated by TCRdb to the early 2020s). Regarding the complete study: It was hypothesized that MHC class I-dependent CD8+ T-cell differentiation and positive selection are impaired by defective thymoproteasomes, resulting in skewing of the TRB repertoire. Prior to transplant, the patients had CD4+ naive T-cell skewing, low CD8+ T-cell proportions, and decreased T-cell cytokine secretion. After transplant, 100% donor engraftment of neutrophils and platelets through one year was shown by DNA chimerism analysis. The effect of POMP deficiency on T-cell receptor beta repertoire diversity and CDR3 characteristics was assessed using high-throughput TRB sequencing.

V drops 4 bases and J drops 2 bases, leaving 17 bases in between. From its cysteine to its phenylalanine, the CDR3 spans 16 amino acids. Only CDR3 DNA remains: 48 bases, in frame from the first base. The germline V gene (reference sequence) yields LGHDT for CDR1 and YNNKEL for CDR2. As for this clone: What antigen it recognizes has not been identified. Per-base qualities were not stored, and no clone one base away is much larger.

Points the paper makes about the study in general: In PRAID patients, the trend toward lower diversity and increased clonality reached statistical significance only for regulatory T cells. The number of unique TRB V-J gene pairings was restricted in PRAID patients. PRAID patients trended toward lower TRB diversity and higher clonality across all analyzed T-cell subsets.

The method behind the library was the immunoSEQ multiplex PCR assay. The authors' analysis ran thus. Shannon entropy, which takes clonal size distribution into account, was used to quantify repertoire diversity. The Gini-Simpson index (Simpson_1-D) served as the measure of how unequally clonotypes were distributed. The table comes from immuneACCESS by way of TCRdb, which keeps in-frame sequences with V and J called. Part of the clones is missing from these tables; in studies checked, under half for an unresolved V gene and the rest for unknown reasons. V and J calls and clone size follow that table, whereas D and trimming were derived from the DNA. Within this sample are approximately 65,000 clones, with roughly 91% of them counted one time only. Of the sample, 0.55% to 0.85% falls within the top ten clones. The time point label, as the study defines it: after hematopoietic stem cell transplant. PRAID was a condition in which autoinflammation came alongside prominent immunodeficiency. T-cell subsets (conventional T cells, CD8+ T cells, regulatory T cells, T follicular helper cells) were sorted before TRB sequencing.

The rearrangement combines TRBV3-1 (or the pseudogene TRBV3-2) with TRBJ2-5; TRBD1 might be the D gene, on 5 matching bases. This clonotype was sampled from a human patient with POMP-related autoinflammation and immune dysregulation (PRAID). A transplant means some T cells may be of graft donor rather than patient origin. The sequencing used CD4+ T cells from PBMCs, collected after stem cell transplantation. The DNA reads as follows: TGTGCCAGCAGCCGTGACAGACCTGGGATTCAAGAGACCCAGTACTTC. This gives the protein CASSRDRPGIQETQYF.